These 25 T cell receptor beta chains share one sample of origin, sequenced in a study of neoadjuvant anti-PD-1 for oral cavity cancer. Noted time point: after neoadjuvant nivolumab, at surgical resection. The table came from immunoSEQ multiplex PCR; TCRdb's copy has only in-frame clones and leaves some out. The sample has around 70,000 clones, about 85% seen once. The sequenced sample was PBMCs, obtained after nivolumab (anti-PD-1) treatment. These receptors all come from a person aged 35-79 years with oral cavity squamous cell carcinoma.

The chain is built from TRBV7-6 and TRBJ1-1; TRBD1 matches at 9 bases. Trimming at V came to 5 bases and at J to 4 bases, leaving 8 bases not matched to a gene. The V gene's germline CDR1 is SGHVS and CDR2 FNYEAQ. CDR3 length: 15 residues. CDR3 in amino acids: CASSDHRGQGTEAFF. The CDR3 DNA is TGTGCCAGCAGCGACCACAGGGGGCAAGGCACTGAAGCTTTCTTT. The whole variable domain, filled in from reference TRBV7-6 and TRBJ1-1, reads GAGVSQSPRYKVTKRGQDVALRCDPISGHVSLYWYRQALGQGPEFLTYFNYEAQQDKSGLPNDRFSAERPEGSISTLTIQRTEQRDSAMYRCASSDHRGQGTEAFFGQGTRLTVV.

This chain connects TRBV7-2 to TRBJ2-7, with D possibly being TRBD2 (6 bases). The CDR3 loop spans 15 amino acids. V lost 5 bases and J lost 2, with 16 bases in between. Germline CDR1 and CDR2: SGHTA and FQGNSA. The CDR3 coding sequence is TGTGCCAGCAGCCGACTCACGGGAGCCGCCTACGAGCAGTACTTC. It translates to CASSRLTGAAYEQYF. The full variable domain, with the rest looked up from reference TRBV7-2 and TRBJ2-7, is GAGVSQSPSNKVTEKGKDVELRCDPISGHTALYWYRQSLGQGLEFLIYFQGNSAPDKSGLPSDRFSAERTGGSVSTLTIQRTQQEDSAVYLCASSRLTGAAYEQYFGPGTRLTVT.

This clone appeared a single time. The chain is built from TRBV6-5 and TRBJ1-1, with 9 bases fitting TRBD1. The J segment lost 5 bases and the V segment lost 6 bases, leaving 7 bases of the junction unmatched. The CDR3 is 14 amino acids. Germline CDR1 reads MNHEY; CDR2 reads SVGAGI. The CDR3 nucleotides are TGTGCCAGCAGGACCGGACAGGGGAGAACTGAAGCTTTCTTT. Its translation: CASRTGQGRTEAFF.

The chain has TRBV6-1 and TRBJ1-5, with D maybe TRBD1 (5 bases). Germline lookup yields CDR1 MNHNS and CDR2 SASEGT. This CDR3 has 14 residues. V lost 6 bases, J lost 3 bases, and 12 bases lay in between. The CDR3 here is CASSKGEFNQPQHF. CDR3 DNA: TGTGCCAGCAGCAAAGGGGAGTTCAATCAGCCCCAGCATTTT.

V gene TRBV18 combines with J gene TRBJ2-5; TRBD1 aligns across 9 bases. This CDR3 is built from 14 residues. V gave up 2 bases and J gave up 7 bases; unmatched junction bases: 5. Germline CDR1 reads KGHSH; CDR2 reads LQKENI. Here the CDR3 reads CASSPDETGGTQYF. DNA of the CDR3: TGTGCCAGCTCACCAGATGAGACAGGGGGGACCCAGTACTTC.

This clone was seen just once. The rearrangement joins TRBV30 to TRBJ1-5, with D unresolved. This CDR3 has 14 amino acids. V was cut by 4 bases and J by 2 bases, with 12 bases left in between. Germline lookup yields CDR1 GTSNPN and CDR2 SVGIG (reference sequence). CDR3 region: CAWNAGGGNQPQHF. The CDR3 nucleotides are TGTGCCTGGAACGCCGGAGGTGGCAATCAGCCCCAGCATTTT.

The rearrangement uses TRBV28 and TRBJ2-1; D not certain. This CDR3 is built from 15 residues. Germline V gene lookup returns CDR1 MDHEN and CDR2 SYDVKM. Trimming took off 7 bases at V and 0 bases at J, with 13 bases between the two ends. The CDR3 DNA sequence: TGTGCCAGCAACCCCCTATCCTCCTCCTACAATGAGCAGTTCTTC. This sequence encodes CASNPLSSSYNEQFF. Full variable domain (remainder filled in from reference TRBV28 and TRBJ2-1): DVKVTQSSRYLVKRTGEKVFLECVQDMDHENMFWYRQDPGLGLRLIYFSYDVKMKEKGDIPEGYSVSREKKERFSLILESASTNQTSMYLCASNPLSSSYNEQFFGPGTRLTVL.

This clone was seen a few times. An end of the junction differs from the germline gene, which may be a read error. The V and J genes are TRBV7-7 and TRBJ2-7, with 11 bases matching TRBD2. Looked up from germline, CDR1 is SSHAT and CDR2 is FNYEAQ (reference sequence). CDR3 size: 16 residues. CDR3 sequence (DNA): TGTGCTAGCAGCCCATCGGGACTAGCGGCTTCCTACGAGCAGTACTTC. Translating gives CASSPSGLAASYEQYF.

The J gene is TRBJ2-1, the V gene TRBV29-1, with 10 nucleotides matching TRBD1. After removal of 6 bases from V and 8 bases from J, the junction contained 1 base not matched to a gene. Germline loops: CDR1 SQVTM, CDR2 ANQGSEA. The CDR3 is made up of 11 amino acids. CDR3 sequence (DNA): TGCAGCGTAGGACAGGGGGATGAGCAGTTCTTC. It yields the protein CSVGQGDEQFF.

This clone was counted a few times. This chain joins TRBV6-1 and TRBJ2-3; the D is unclear. Per germline, CDR1 MNHNS and CDR2 SASEGT. The V gene lost 7 bases and the J gene lost 0 bases, with 5 bases spanning the gap. CDR3 length equals 12 residues. For the CDR3, the DNA is TGTGCCAGCACTGGGAGCACAGATACGCAGTATTTT. The encoded protein is CASTGSTDTQYF.

CDR3 DNA: TGCGCCAGCAGCGGGACAGGATACAATGAGCAGTTCTTC. This gives the protein CASSGTGYNEQFF. This chain connects TRBV5-1 to TRBJ2-1; 8 positions match TRBD1. This CDR3 comprises 13 residues. J gave up 4 bases and V 4 bases, and 1 base lay outside the gene matches. The germline V gene has CDR1 SGHRS and CDR2 YFSETQ.

This rearrangement joins TRBV27 to TRBJ1-5; 12 bases align to TRBD1. The CDR3 sequence is 16 residues long. The V segment lost 3 bases and the J segment 4 bases; nucleotides outside the gene matches: 4. Germline V CDR1 and CDR2: MNHEY, SMNVEV (reference sequence). The CDR3 here is CASSLTGQGANQPQHF. CDR3 DNA sequence: TGTGCCAGCAGTTTGACGGGACAGGGGGCAAATCAGCCCCAGCATTTT.

This chain uses TRBV27 with TRBJ1-2, with D unclear. This CDR3 is built from 13 residues. The V gene's germline CDR1 is MNHEY and CDR2 SMNVEV (reference sequence). Trimming removed 2 bases at V and 4 bases at J, with 8 bases between. CDR3 sequence (DNA): TGTGCCAGCAGTTTAAGCGGAATCTATGGCTACACCTTC. Protein product: CASSLSGIYGYTF.

The table lists this clone with a count of one. CDR3: CASSVGGGGSYEQYF. CDR3 DNA sequence: TGTGCCAGCAGCGTAGGAGGGGGAGGCTCCTACGAGCAGTACTTC. The chain is built from TRBV9 and TRBJ2-7; perhaps D is TRBD1 or TRBD2 (6 bases each). The germline V gene has CDR1 SGDLS and CDR2 YYNGEE. The CDR3 loop spans 15 amino acids. Trimming removed 0 bases at V and 0 bases at J, with 10 bases between.

This clone was detected once. A much larger clone is a single base away; this may be a read error. The CDR3 sequence: CASRASTDTQYF. The CDR3 bases are TGTGCCAGCAGGGCTAGCACAGATACGCAGTATTTT. V usage is TRBV28 and J usage is TRBJ2-3; no clear D. CDR3 size: 12 residues. The germline gives CDR1 MDHEN, CDR2 SYDVKM. The V and J ends lost 6 bases and 0 bases respectively, with 4 bases between them.

The chain joins TRBV29-1 to TRBJ2-3; TRBD1 aligns across 8 bases. Losses at the gene ends were 5 bases for V and 1 base for J; bases not matched to a gene: 5. Germline assignment: CDR1 SQVTM and CDR2 ANQGSEA. This CDR3 contains 14 residues. CDR3 amino acids: CSVQGAGGTDTQYF. As DNA, the CDR3 is TGCAGCGTTCAGGGGGCAGGGGGCACAGATACGCAGTATTTT.

In its sample, this clone ranks as large. The V and J genes are TRBV25-1 and TRBJ2-7; D possibly matches TRBD1 or TRBD2 (5 bases each). The CDR3 runs to 12 residues. V was shortened by 7 bases and J by 2 bases, with 9 bases between the two germline ends. Germline loops: CDR1 MGHDK, CDR2 SYGVNS. This CDR3 is CASTGTTYEQYF. The CDR3 DNA follows: TGTGCCAGCACCGGGACCACCTACGAGCAGTACTTC.

V gene TRBV5-4 combines with J gene TRBJ2-3; the match to TRBD2 covers 7 bases. The germline V gene encodes CDR1 SGHNT and CDR2 YYREEE (reference sequence). The J segment lost 4 bases and the V segment lost 6 bases, leaving 11 bases of the junction unmatched. This CDR3 has 15 amino acids. CDR3 DNA: TGTGCCAGCACCACAGCGAGCGGGACTGCAGATACGCAGTATTTT. Amino acid sequence: CASTTASGTADTQYF.

The chain recombines TRBV11-2 with TRBJ2-2; a weak D match, TRBD2 (5 bases). The V end was cut by 1 base, the J end by 5 bases, with 11 bases between. Looked up from germline, CDR1 is SGHAT and CDR2 is FQNNGV. This CDR3 has 15 residues. The CDR3 is CASSLGLAPTGELFF. CDR3 nucleotides: TGTGCCAGCAGCTTAGGGCTAGCCCCAACCGGGGAGCTGTTTTTT.

The chain employs TRBV2 and TRBJ2-2, with a weak D call TRBD2 (6 bases). The CDR3 consists of 15 residues. With 5 bases removed from V and 0 bases from J, the gap between germline ends came to 10 bases. The germline V gene has CDR1 SNHLY and CDR2 FYNNEI. CDR3 in DNA: TGTGCCAGCAGTCCTTGGGACTCGAACACCGGGGAGCTGTTTTTT. Its protein product is CASSPWDSNTGELFF.

The chain employs TRBV30 and TRBJ2-5, with 10 bases fitting TRBD1. Germline CDR1 reads GTSNPN; CDR2 reads SVGIG (reference sequence). Trimming removed 0 bases from V and 5 bases from J; junction bases left unmatched: 9. This CDR3 comprises 16 residues. The CDR3: CAWSVGAGTGVETQYF. As DNA, the CDR3 is TGTGCCTGGAGTGTAGGTGCCGGGACAGGGGTGGAGACCCAGTACTTC.

This clone was counted a single time. The chain couples TRBV10-3 to TRBJ1-3; a weak D match, TRBD1 (5 bases). Germline-derived CDR1 and CDR2 are ENHRY and SYGVKD. The CDR3 consists of 16 residues. Trimming removed 0 bases at V and 0 bases at J, with 9 bases between. The CDR3 sequence: CAISESGPPSGNTIYF. The CDR3 region has the DNA TGTGCCATCAGTGAGTCGGGACCGCCCTCTGGAAACACCATATATTTT.

With regard to this clone: Germline is not matched at one junction end, which may reflect a read error. The chain employs TRBV7-7 and TRBJ2-2, with D perhaps matching TRBD2 (6 bases). Germline-derived CDR1 and CDR2 are SSHAT and FNYEAQ (reference sequence). The CDR3 runs 16 residues. The CDR3 coding sequence is TGTGCTAGCAGCTTAGGGGCTGGAGGAGGGACCGGGGAGCTGTTTTTT. It is translated as CASSLGAGGGTGELFF.

The chain is built from TRBV28 and TRBJ2-7, with TRBD1 matching 9 bases. CDR1 is MDHEN and CDR2 is SYDVKM in the germline V gene. V lost 6 bases and J lost 7; bases outside the gene matches: 16. This CDR3 region has 16 residues. DNA for the CDR3: TGTGCCAGCAGCCACAGGGGGGGGACAGGGTTCCCGGAGCAGTACTTC. Its protein is CASSHRGGTGFPEQYF.

The sample holds one count of this clone. V usage is TRBV27 and J usage is TRBJ1-2; D gene uncertain. The ends were cut back, 0 bases at V and 7 bases at J, with 15 bases in the middle. Germline V lookup: CDR1 MNHEY, CDR2 SMNVEV (reference sequence). The CDR3 length is 15 residues. CDR3 region: CASSLSSRSASGYTF. CDR3 DNA sequence: TGTGCCAGCAGTTTATCATCCAGGAGCGCCTCTGGCTACACCTTC.